The sample holds a few counts of the clone carrying this T cell receptor (beta chain). Its antigen remains unidentified. TCRdb processed the reads anew with MiXCR; each CDR3 protein has one entry. The data show about 60,000 distinct CDR3 sequences, with about 30% seen just once and nearly 70% held by the top ten. The data derive from a study of T cell repertoires in cytomegalovirus infection. Study-level background: It can be stated that public TCR beta signatures indicated CMV infection as well as a matching HLA type. Study-level results: The ex vivo response was dominated by HLA-C-restricted CMV-specific TCR beta clonotypes. People with CMV and the relevant HLA were identified by cumulative public TCR beta family frequency.

V dropped 1 base and J dropped 7 bases, with 8 bases sitting between them. CDR1 is SGHAT, CDR2 FQNNGV, per germline. The CDR3 extends over 14 amino acids. The sample comprised PBMCs, sequenced either directly or after in vitro stimulation (not recorded which). The chain recombines TRBV11-2 with TRBJ1-6; D possibly corresponds to TRBD1 (5 bases). The sequence was collected from a human donor in good health (CMV status not recorded). Some clones in this sample may be carry-over from other donors' samples. This chain's CDR3 is CASSLGYRNSPLHF. Here the CDR3 DNA reads TGTGCCAGCAGCTTAGGCTACAGGAATTCACCCCTCCACTTT.